This T cell receptor (beta chain) was retrieved from a study of T cell repertoires in cytomegalovirus infection. Study-wide background: In public TCR beta signatures, there were indications of both CMV infection and matching HLA type.

This CDR3 has 16 residues. The germline V and J ends were trimmed by 3 bases and 2 bases, with 15 bases remaining between them. Each CDR3 protein is one row after TCRdb ran MiXCR on the reads. The table has roughly 150,000 distinct CDR3 sequences, around a quarter seen once. The study's findings and limits: CMV-specific TCR beta clonotypes restricted by HLA-C were the ones dominating the ex vivo response.

This clonotype was seen many times. Its antigen is currently unknown. The V and J genes are TRBV12-3 or TRBV12-4 and TRBJ2-3; tentative D call: TRBD2 (7 bases). Material for sequencing was PBMCs. This TCR was recovered from a human donor in good health (CMV status not recorded). Some clones in this sample may be carry-over from other donors' samples. The CDR3 is CASSLNVGGPTDTQYF. The DNA of the CDR3 is TGTGCCAGCAGTTTGAATGTGGGGGGGCCCACAGATACGCAGTATTTT.